The 20 T cell receptor beta chains below come from one sample, sequenced in a study of long-term antiretroviral therapy in people with HIV. Survey-level immunoSEQ v3.0 assays were run. Here immunoSEQ multiplex PCR was the method, and the copy in TCRdb shows in-frame clones only, minus some. The table has over 30,000 clones, roughly 83% seen once; the top ten hold approximately 3%. The sequencing here drew on unsorted PBMCs, taken 1.9 years after starting antiretroviral therapy. The source is a man between 18 and 29 years old with HIV.

The chain links TRBV5-4 to TRBJ1-5; unclear D gene. Trimming cost V 0 bases and J 3 bases, with 16 bases left between them. The CDR3 sequence is 17 residues long. Germline V gene sequence: CDR1 SGHNT, CDR2 YYREEE (reference sequence). The CDR3 nucleotides are TGTGCCAGCAGCTTGGCGGGCAGCGACGCTTTCAATCAGCCCCAGCATTTT. This gives the protein CASSLAGSDAFNQPQHF.

The chain employs TRBV5-5 and TRBJ2-1, with D possibly TRBD2 on 5 matching bases. The CDR3 totals 12 residues. Per germline, CDR1 SGHKS and CDR2 YYEKEE (reference sequence). Trimming pared 0 bases from V and 7 bases from J, leaving 5 bases between. The CDR3 sequence is CASSLAGNEQFF. CDR3 nucleotide sequence: TGTGCCAGCAGCTTGGCGGGGAATGAGCAGTTCTTC.

The genes are TRBV5-6 and TRBJ2-3; D possibly corresponds to TRBD2 (6 bases). CDR1 is SGHDT and CDR2 is YYEEEE in the germline V gene. This CDR3 region has 15 residues. Trimming pared 4 bases from V and 0 bases from J, leaving 12 bases between. CDR3 nucleotide sequence: TGTGCCAGCAGCCGGGACTGGCGTAGCACAGATACGCAGTATTTT. Translating it yields CASSRDWRSTDTQYF.

The V gene is TRBV28, the J gene TRBJ1-2; no clear D. V lost 2 bases and J 4 bases, leaving 11 bases between the germline ends. The CDR3 is 14 residues long. Germline CDR1 reads MDHEN; CDR2 reads SYDVKM. CDR3 sequence (DNA): TGTGCCAGCAGTTTAAGAGGAGGAGTCTATGGCTACACCTTC. Translated: CASSLRGGVYGYTF.

The V and J genes are TRBV7-9 and TRBJ2-7; 8 bases are shared with TRBD1. Germline V CDR1 and CDR2: SEHNR, FQNEAQ (reference sequence). Unmatched junction bases numbered 6, after V lost 5 bases and J lost 6 bases. The CDR3 is made up of 13 amino acids. CDR3 coding DNA: TGTGCCAGCAGCACGACAGGGGTGGGCGAGCAGTACTTC. Protein: CASSTTGVGEQYF.

The chain couples TRBV18 to TRBJ1-3; D call uncertain. The CDR3 consists of 16 residues. Trimming stripped 1 base from V and 0 bases from J, with 10 bases between. CDR1 is KGHSH and CDR2 is LQKENI in the germline V gene. CDR3 residues: CASSPLPGFSGNTIYF. In DNA, the CDR3 is TGTGCCAGCTCACCACTCCCAGGATTCTCTGGAAACACCATATATTTT.

The gene calls are TRBV6-1 and TRBJ2-3, with 14 bases lining up with TRBD2. The CDR3 runs 19 residues. With 2 bases clipped from V and 2 bases from J, the junction kept 9 bases outside the gene matches. The germline gives CDR1 MNHNS, CDR2 SASEGT. The CDR3 sequence: CASSESTSGGASTTDTQYF. The CDR3 region has the DNA TGTGCCAGCAGTGAATCGACTAGCGGGGGGGCTTCTACCACAGATACGCAGTATTTT.

This chain uses TRBV30 with TRBJ2-2; no clear D gene. The CDR3 totals 12 residues. The V end lost 0 bases, the J end lost 5 bases, and 4 bases lay between the germline ends. Germline CDR1 is GTSNPN and CDR2 is SVGIG (reference sequence). CDR3 sequence: CAWSVATGELFF. CDR3 sequence (DNA): TGTGCCTGGAGTGTTGCAACCGGGGAGCTGTTTTTT.

The rearrangement uses TRBV14 and TRBJ1-2, with a tentative D call TRBD1 (5 bases). Germline V gene lookup returns CDR1 SGHDN and CDR2 FVKESK. V was clipped by 3 bases and J by 4 bases, with 24 bases between them. The CDR3 has 18 amino acids. This CDR3 is CASSHGPGYTAGTYGYTF. As DNA, the CDR3 is TGTGCCAGCAGCCATGGGCCAGGGTATACCGCGGGCACCTATGGCTACACCTTC. Variable domain in full (rest from reference TRBV14 and TRBJ1-2): EAGVTQFPSHSVIEKGQTVTLRCDPISGHDNLYWYRRVMGKEIKFLLHFVKESKQDESGMPNNRFLAERTGGTYSTLKVQPAELEDSGVYFCASSHGPGYTAGTYGYTFGSGTRLTVV.

V usage is TRBV7-9 and J usage is TRBJ2-3; 9 positions agree with TRBD1. The ends lost 3 bases at V and 2 bases at J; junction bases unmatched: 6. Germline-derived CDR1 and CDR2 are SEHNR and FQNEAQ (reference sequence). The CDR3 is 16 residues long. For the CDR3, the DNA is TGTGCCAGCAGCTTGGCAACAGGGGGCGACACAGATACGCAGTATTTT. Its protein is CASSLATGGDTDTQYF.

This chain connects TRBV7-6 to TRBJ2-1; D call uncertain. With 5 bases removed from V and 5 bases from J, the gap between germline ends came to 4 bases. The CDR3 totals 11 residues. Germline V gene data show CDR1 as SGHVS and CDR2 as FNYEAQ. The CDR3 region has the DNA TGTGCCAGCAGCGAAGACAATGAGCAGTTCTTC. Amino acids: CASSEDNEQFF.

The V gene is TRBV11-2, the J gene TRBJ1-1, with D maybe TRBD1 (5 bases). Per germline, CDR1 SGHAT and CDR2 FQNNGV. Trimming stripped 2 bases from V and 5 bases from J, with 9 bases between. The CDR3 is 13 residues long. The CDR3 sequence: CASSLRGLTEAFF. As DNA, the CDR3 is TGTGCCAGCAGCTTACGGGGGTTGACTGAAGCTTTCTTT.

V is TRBV7-9 and J is TRBJ2-7; D might be TRBD2 (5 bases). V was shortened by 3 bases and J by 4 bases, with 13 bases between the two germline ends. CDR3 size: 14 residues. Germline V CDR1 and CDR2: SEHNR, FQNEAQ (reference sequence). This CDR3 reads CASSFEGVGYEQYF. CDR3 coding DNA: TGTGCCAGCAGCTTCGAGGGTGTCGGTTACGAGCAGTACTTC.

The chain uses TRBV5-1 and TRBJ2-6; D remains unclear. The CDR3 runs to 13 residues. Trimming cost V 6 bases and J 1 base, with 5 bases left between them. Germline V lookup: CDR1 SGHRS, CDR2 YFSETQ. CDR3 nucleotides: TGCGCCAGCACCTCATCTGGGGCCAACGTCCTGACTTTC. Translating it yields CASTSSGANVLTF.

The CDR3 DNA reads as TGTGCCAGCAGTGAAGGGGGGGGCTACACCTTC. Translated, it gives CASSEGGGYTF. This sequence joins TRBV6-5 and TRBJ1-2; possibly TRBD1 for D (6 bases). Trimming cost V 5 bases and J 8 bases, with 9 bases left between them. Germline assignment: CDR1 MNHEY and CDR2 SVGAGI. The CDR3 spans 11 residues.

The rearrangement uses TRBV11-2 and TRBJ2-7; D remains unclear. The CDR3 runs 12 residues. V lost 5 bases, J lost 3 bases, and 8 bases lay in between. Germline V gives CDR1 SGHAT, CDR2 FQNNGV. The CDR3 region is CASSRGSYEQYF. CDR3 DNA sequence: TGTGCCAGCAGCCGCGGCAGCTACGAGCAGTACTTC.

This chain connects TRBV15 to TRBJ2-1; TRBD2 matches at 13 bases. This CDR3 is built from 18 residues. V lost 0 bases to trimming and J lost 10 bases; unmatched junction nucleotides: 12. Per germline, CDR1 LNHNV and CDR2 YYDKDF (reference sequence). In DNA, the CDR3 is TGTGCCACCAGCAGAGATGGTAACGGGGGACTAGCGGGGTTCGAGCAGTTCTTC. Amino acid sequence: CATSRDGNGGLAGFEQFF.

The V and J genes are TRBV12-5 and TRBJ1-6; no reliable D call. Looked up from germline, CDR1 is LGHNT and CDR2 is FRNRAP. The V and J ends lost 1 base and 10 bases respectively, with 5 bases between them. The CDR3 is 12 amino acids. The CDR3 nucleotides read TGTGCTAGTGGTTTGGACGGGTCACCCCTCCACTTT. This encodes CASGLDGSPLHF.

The chain links TRBV6-1 to TRBJ1-2; D unclear. In germline, CDR1 is MNHNS, CDR2 SASEGT. The CDR3 has 13 residues. V lost 2 bases to trimming and J lost 5 bases, with 9 bases between them. Here the CDR3 DNA reads TGTGCCAGCAGTGAAAGGGCCGAGTATGGCTACACCTTC. Its translation is CASSERAEYGYTF.

The rearrangement uses TRBV30 and TRBJ1-5, with a possible D match to TRBD1 (5 bases). The germline CDR1 and CDR2 sequences are GTSNPN and SVGIG (reference sequence). V shed 1 base and J shed 7 bases, with 14 bases lying between them. The CDR3 length is 14 residues. The CDR3 sequence: CAWSGQGWEQPQHF. CDR3 bases: TGTGCCTGGAGTGGTCAGGGCTGGGAGCAGCCCCAGCATTTT.